These T cell receptor beta chains were read from a single sample in a study of cytomegalovirus exposure and HLA in healthy donors. Here immunoSEQ multiplex PCR was the method, and the copy in TCRdb shows in-frame clones only, minus some. The repertoire holds about 120,000 clones, with roughly 18% as singletons. Sequencing was performed on PBMCs. These receptors all stem from a female donor in good health and CMV-seropositive. Both conserved end residues are part of each CDR3.

v_gene,j_gene,CDR3aa
TRBV6-5,TRBJ2-1,CASSYSIGAGGNEQFF
TRBV7-2,TRBJ2-6,CASSPEARANVLTF
TRBV5-8,TRBJ1-5,CASSQYQPQHF
TRBV15,TRBJ2-5,CATSRDGGGAQETQYF
TRBV18,TRBJ2-7,CASSPYRDRAYEQYF
TRBV5-1,TRBJ1-2,CASSPQRGHYGYTF
TRBV4-3,TRBJ1-2,CASSQVLHFNYGYTF
TRBV28,TRBJ2-1,CASSNQGANEQFF
TRBV27,TRBJ2-1,CASSPLWTGPYNEQFF
TRBV5-1,TRBJ2-7,CASTDSGRALEQYF
TRBV10-3,TRBJ2-1,CAISEGAPFNEQFF
TRBV5-4,TRBJ2-2,CASSTRVGSLTGELFF
TRBV9,TRBJ2-1,CASSVDGGRALNEQFF
TRBV30,TRBJ1-2,CAWSYPDRTNYGYTF
TRBV25-1,TRBJ2-1,CASSELQGPNEQFF
TRBV30,TRBJ2-1,CAWSVRTPKQFF
TRBV6-6,TRBJ1-1,CASSYSPRDVAFF
TRBV25-1,TRBJ1-2,CASLCSGHFYGYTF
TRBV19,TRBJ1-5,CASSIEHIQPQHF
TRBV28,TRBJ1-1,CASTNPRTAINTEAFF
TRBV27,TRBJ2-7,CASSITGTGEYEQYF
TRBV18,TRBJ2-7,CASSMQGGFGDEQYF
TRBV5-4,TRBJ2-3,CASWPSGTDTQYF
TRBV27,TRBJ2-2,CASSLVVAGAGTGELFF
TRBV29-1,TRBJ2-1,CSVDGASGRIGNEQFF
TRBV4-1,TRBJ2-1,CASSRLAASSYNEQFF
TRBV4-3,TRBJ2-1,CASSQVRGQRPGNEQFF
TRBV5-5,TRBJ2-7,CASSTQGYEQYF
TRBV23-1,TRBJ1-5,CASPPRRGPSQPQHF
TRBV28,TRBJ2-4,CASSLQGREGRNIQYF
TRBV6-1,TRBJ2-1,CASSEGQGAYNEQFF
TRBV9,TRBJ2-7,CASSVDTGWAEQYF
TRBV27,TRBJ2-7,CASSSGQGYEQYF
TRBV7-2,TRBJ2-5,CASSSYQAEQETQYF
TRBV29-1,TRBJ1-1,CSVAGGGKAFF
TRBV28,TRBJ1-4,CASRGNSGDRGEKLFF
TRBV19,TRBJ1-4,CASSRQGGEKLFF
TRBV18,TRBJ2-7,CASSPPPGTGMGEQYF
TRBV30,TRBJ1-3,CAWSPGTGITIYF
TRBV28,TRBJ1-2,CASTLHLGGRGQVGYTF
TRBV5-6,TRBJ2-7,CASSLVKLNEQYF
TRBV13,TRBJ1-1,CASSLWGTGGNTEAFF
TRBV2,TRBJ2-7,CASSATGLSYEQYF
TRBV2,TRBJ1-5,CASSEAGQAYWPQHF
TRBV5-1,TRBJ2-5,CASRAGASGETQYF
TRBV7-9,TRBJ2-7,CASSYGGGQGAYEQYF
TRBV7-2,TRBJ2-7,CASSWVLDRGAYEQYF
TRBV7-9,TRBJ2-7,CASSLGTGGRQYF
TRBV7-2,TRBJ2-7,CASSRDYFRSYEQYF
TRBV5-5,TRBJ1-6,CASSLVTGGSWALHF
TRBV5-1,TRBJ1-1,CASSLKGDHTEAFF
TRBV4-3,TRBJ2-7,CASSQGSGGVVYEQYF
TRBV6-6,TRBJ2-7,CASSYTGNDEQYF
TRBV10-3,TRBJ1-5,CAISGQGNQPQHF
TRBV4-3,TRBJ2-1,CASARGGRLSEQFF
TRBV21-1,TRBJ1-4,CASSKGGLEKLFF
TRBV9,TRBJ2-5,CASSHGQGQETQYF
TRBV4-3,TRBJ1-2,CASSQDTITGTGDGYTF
TRBV19,TRBJ1-5,CASSPPYGGYNQPQHF